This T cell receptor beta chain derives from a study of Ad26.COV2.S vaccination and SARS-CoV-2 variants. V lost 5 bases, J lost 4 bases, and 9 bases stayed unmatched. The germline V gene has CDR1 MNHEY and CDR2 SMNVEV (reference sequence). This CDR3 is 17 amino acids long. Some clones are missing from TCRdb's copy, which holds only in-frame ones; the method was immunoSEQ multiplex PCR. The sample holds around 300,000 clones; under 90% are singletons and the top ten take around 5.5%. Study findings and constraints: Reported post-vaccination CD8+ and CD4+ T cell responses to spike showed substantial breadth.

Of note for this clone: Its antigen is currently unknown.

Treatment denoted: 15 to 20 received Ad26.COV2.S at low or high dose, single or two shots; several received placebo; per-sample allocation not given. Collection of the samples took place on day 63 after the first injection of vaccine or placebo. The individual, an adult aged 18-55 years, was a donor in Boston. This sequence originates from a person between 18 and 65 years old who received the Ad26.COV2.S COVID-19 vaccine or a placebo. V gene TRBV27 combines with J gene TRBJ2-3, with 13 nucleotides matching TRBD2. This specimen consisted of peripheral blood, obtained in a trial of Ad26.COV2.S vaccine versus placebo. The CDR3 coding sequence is TGTGCCAGCAGTCCCTGGACTAGCGGGAGTGGGGCAGATACGCAGTATTTT. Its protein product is CASSPWTSGSGADTQYF.